This T cell receptor (beta chain) was profiled in a study of cytomegalovirus exposure and HLA in healthy donors. Notes on the study in general: An analysis that came later showed most CMV-associated TCR beta chains appearing HLA-restricted. In vitro confirmation showed three CMV-associated chains to be CMV antigen specific.

Trimming shortened V by 3 bases and J by 8 bases, and 14 bases separated the two germline ends. Germline V gene lookup returns CDR1 MGHRA and CDR2 YSYEKL. CDR3 length: 14 amino acids. Regarding this clone: Its antigen remains unknown.

PCR used 60 Vbeta primers and 13 Jbeta primers. Assay: immunoSEQ multiplex PCR; the TCRdb copy retains only in-frame clones and omits some. Of over 150,000 clones listed, about 80% are singletons. The receptor's source is a man between 25 and 39 years old in good health and CMV-seropositive. The chain uses TRBV4-1 and TRBJ1-3, with D possibly TRBD1 on 6 matching bases. The sample comprised PBMCs. CDR3: CASSHRQGSDTIYF. The CDR3 DNA reads TGCGCCAGCAGCCACAGGCAGGGGAGCGACACCATATATTTT.